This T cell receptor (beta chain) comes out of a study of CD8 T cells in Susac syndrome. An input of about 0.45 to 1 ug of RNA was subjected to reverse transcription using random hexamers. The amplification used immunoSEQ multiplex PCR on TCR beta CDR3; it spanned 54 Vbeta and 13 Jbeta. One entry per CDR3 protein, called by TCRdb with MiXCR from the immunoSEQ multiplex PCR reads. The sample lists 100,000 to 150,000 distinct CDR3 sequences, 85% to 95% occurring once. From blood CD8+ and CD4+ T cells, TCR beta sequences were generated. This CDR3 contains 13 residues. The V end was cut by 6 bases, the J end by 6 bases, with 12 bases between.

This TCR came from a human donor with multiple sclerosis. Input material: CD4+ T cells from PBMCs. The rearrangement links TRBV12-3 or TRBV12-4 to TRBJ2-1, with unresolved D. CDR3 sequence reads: CASRVGTGNEQFF. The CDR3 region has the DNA TGTGCCAGCAGGGTGGGCACGGGCAATGAGCAGTTCTTC.